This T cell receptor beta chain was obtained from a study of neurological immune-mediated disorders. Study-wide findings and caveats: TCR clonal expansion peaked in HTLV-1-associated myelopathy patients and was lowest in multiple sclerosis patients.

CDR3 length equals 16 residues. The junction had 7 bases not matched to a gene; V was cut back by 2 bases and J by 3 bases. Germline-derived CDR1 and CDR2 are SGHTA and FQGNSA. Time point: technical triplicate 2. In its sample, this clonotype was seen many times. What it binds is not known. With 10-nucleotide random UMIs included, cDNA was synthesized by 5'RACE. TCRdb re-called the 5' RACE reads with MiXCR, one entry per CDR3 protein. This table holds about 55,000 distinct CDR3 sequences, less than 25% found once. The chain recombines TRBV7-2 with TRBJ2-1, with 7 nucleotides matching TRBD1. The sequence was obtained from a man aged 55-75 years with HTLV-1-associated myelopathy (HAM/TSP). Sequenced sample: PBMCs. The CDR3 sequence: CASSLRGTASYNEQFF. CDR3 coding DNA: TGTGCCAGCAGCTTAAGGGGGACAGCCAGCTACAATGAGCAGTTCTTC.